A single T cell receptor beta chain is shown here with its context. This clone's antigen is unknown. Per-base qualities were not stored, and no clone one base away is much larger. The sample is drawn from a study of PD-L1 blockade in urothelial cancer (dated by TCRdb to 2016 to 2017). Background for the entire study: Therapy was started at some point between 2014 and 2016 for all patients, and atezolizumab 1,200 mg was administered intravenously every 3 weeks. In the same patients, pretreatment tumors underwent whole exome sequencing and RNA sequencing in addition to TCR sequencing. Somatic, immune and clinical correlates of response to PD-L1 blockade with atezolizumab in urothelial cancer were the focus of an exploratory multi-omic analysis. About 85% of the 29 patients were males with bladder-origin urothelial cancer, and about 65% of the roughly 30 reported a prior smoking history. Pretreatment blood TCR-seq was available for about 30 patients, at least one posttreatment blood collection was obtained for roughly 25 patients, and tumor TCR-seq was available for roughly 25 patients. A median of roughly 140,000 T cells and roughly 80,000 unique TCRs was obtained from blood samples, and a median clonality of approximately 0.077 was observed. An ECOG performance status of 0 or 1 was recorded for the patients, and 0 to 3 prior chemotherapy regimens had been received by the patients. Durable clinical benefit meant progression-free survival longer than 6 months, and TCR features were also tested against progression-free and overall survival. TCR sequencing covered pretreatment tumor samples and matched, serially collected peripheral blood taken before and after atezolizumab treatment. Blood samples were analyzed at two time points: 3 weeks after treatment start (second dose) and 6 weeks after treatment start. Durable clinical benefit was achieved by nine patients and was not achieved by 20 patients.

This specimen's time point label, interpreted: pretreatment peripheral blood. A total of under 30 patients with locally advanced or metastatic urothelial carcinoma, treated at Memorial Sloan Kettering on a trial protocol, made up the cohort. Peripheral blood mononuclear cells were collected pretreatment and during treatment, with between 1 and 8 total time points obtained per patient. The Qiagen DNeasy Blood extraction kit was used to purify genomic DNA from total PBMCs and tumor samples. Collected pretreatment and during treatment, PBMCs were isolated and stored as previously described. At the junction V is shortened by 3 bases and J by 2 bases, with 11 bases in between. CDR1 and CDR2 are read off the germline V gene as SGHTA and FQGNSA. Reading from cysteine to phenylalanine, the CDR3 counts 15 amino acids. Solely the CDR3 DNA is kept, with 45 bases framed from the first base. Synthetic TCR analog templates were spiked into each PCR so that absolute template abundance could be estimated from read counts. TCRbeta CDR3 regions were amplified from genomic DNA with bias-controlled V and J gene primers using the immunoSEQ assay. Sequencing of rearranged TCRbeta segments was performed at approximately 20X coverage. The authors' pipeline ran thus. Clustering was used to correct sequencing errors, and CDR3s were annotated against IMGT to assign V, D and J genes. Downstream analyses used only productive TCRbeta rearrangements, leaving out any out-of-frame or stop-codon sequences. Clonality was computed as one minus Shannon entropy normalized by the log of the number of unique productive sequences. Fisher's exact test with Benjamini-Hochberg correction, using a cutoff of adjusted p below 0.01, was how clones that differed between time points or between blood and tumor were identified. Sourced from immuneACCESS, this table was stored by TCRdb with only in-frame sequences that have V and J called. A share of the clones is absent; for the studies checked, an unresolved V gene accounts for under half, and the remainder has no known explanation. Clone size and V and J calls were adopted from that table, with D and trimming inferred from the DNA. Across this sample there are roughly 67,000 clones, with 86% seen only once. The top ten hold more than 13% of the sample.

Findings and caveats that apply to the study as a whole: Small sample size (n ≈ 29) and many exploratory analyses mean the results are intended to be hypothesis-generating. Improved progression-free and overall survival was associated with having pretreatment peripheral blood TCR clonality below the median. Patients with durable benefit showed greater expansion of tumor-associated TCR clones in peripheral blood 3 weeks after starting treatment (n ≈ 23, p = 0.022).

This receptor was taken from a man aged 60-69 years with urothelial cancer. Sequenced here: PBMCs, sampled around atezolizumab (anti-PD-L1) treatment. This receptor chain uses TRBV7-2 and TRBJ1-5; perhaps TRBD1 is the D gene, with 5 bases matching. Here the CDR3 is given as CASSFSGYGNQPQHF. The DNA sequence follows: TGTGCCAGCAGCTTTTCAGGGTACGGCAATCAGCCCCAGCATTTT.